This T cell receptor beta chain comes out of a study of T cells in tuberculosis. Study at large: Within 7 days of starting treatment, or before, PBMC were stored.

To note about this clone: Its antigen is not identified.

Documented time point: new active TB diagnosis, blood taken before or within 7 days of starting treatment. Profiled with immunoSEQ multiplex PCR; TCRdb holds only in-frame clones, not every one. The data show more than 20,000 clones, 70% to 90% seen once. Overall study findings and caveats: Active tuberculosis alpha repertoires lay closer to GMM-specific TCRs than controls'.

The CDR3 extends over 14 amino acids. J was trimmed by 4 bases and V by 4 bases; bases with no gene match: 5. Germline lookup yields CDR1 SGHRS and CDR2 YFSETQ. The TCR originated in an adult with tuberculosis. The sequences come from PBMCs, collected at tuberculosis diagnosis. The chain employs TRBV5-1 and TRBJ2-5; 9 bases match TRBD2. The CDR3 nucleotides read TGCGCCAGCAGCGTGGAGACTAGCGGAGAGACCCAGTACTTC. It specifies CASSVETSGETQYF.